These T cell receptor beta chains were read from a single sample in a study of blood T cells in healthy people across ages. TCRdb re-called the 5' RACE reads through MiXCR, storing one row per CDR3 protein. The table has 1,500,000 or so distinct CDR3 sequences, roughly 59% seen once. Sequencing used blood. The source is a man between 18 and 29 years old in good health. Both conserved end residues are part of each CDR3. A D gene is named only where the DNA matches it firmly. A row's size may be missing; if present it is once, few, many or a size class.

size | J | V | D | CDR3 | DNA
- | TRBJ1-1 | TRBV4-3 | - | CASSQEGQTMNTEAFF | TGCGCCAGCAGCCAAGAAGGCCAGACCATGAACACTGAAGCTTTCTTT
- | TRBJ2-1 | TRBV29-1 | TRBD2 | CSVEKSVGTSASGYNEQFF | TGCAGCGTTGAAAAGTCTGTTGGGACTAGCGCGTCGGGGTACAATGAGCAGTTCTTC
- | TRBJ2-7 | TRBV20-1 | TRBD1 | CSAIRTGWGEQYF | TGCAGTGCTATCAGGACAGGGTGGGGCGAGCAGTACTTC
- | TRBJ2-7 | TRBV7-9 | - | CASSLVTGPSQRPLGGEQYF | TGTGCCAGCAGCTTAGTTACAGGCCCCTCTCAAAGGCCCTTAGGGGGCGAGCAGTACTTC
- | TRBJ2-7 | TRBV20-1 | - | CSASRPGMYEQYF | TGCAGTGCTAGCCGACCGGGTATGTACGAGCAGTACTTC
few | TRBJ2-7 | TRBV10-3 | - | CAISAEGHPYEQYF | TGTGCCATCAGTGCGGAGGGGCACCCCTACGAGCAGTACTTC
- | TRBJ2-7 | TRBV6-5 | TRBD2 | CASSPYSGSHYEQYF | TGTGCCAGCAGTCCCTATAGCGGGAGCCACTACGAGCAGTACTTC
few | TRBJ2-7 | TRBV29-1 | - | CSVEDAGMPNYEQYF | TGCAGCGTTGAAGATGCGGGAATGCCTAACTACGAGCAGTACTTC
- | TRBJ1-5 | TRBV4-1 | TRBD1 | CASSQAGQGGQPQHF | TGCGCCAGCAGCCAAGCTGGACAGGGTGGTCAGCCCCAGCATTTT
- | TRBJ2-1 | TRBV4-2 | - | CASSQEGSKNDQFF | TGTGCCAGCAGCCAAGAGGGGTCAAAGAATGATCAGTTCTTC
- | TRBJ2-7 | TRBV12-3/TRBV12-4 | - | CASSNRDLGVYEQYF | TGTGCCAGCAGTAACCGGGACCTTGGGGTCTACGAGCAGTACTTC
- | TRBJ2-7 | TRBV5-1 | - | CASSPGPNPSYEQYF | TGCGCCAGCAGCCCGGGACCTAATCCCTCCTACGAGCAGTACTTC
- | TRBJ2-5 | TRBV7-2 | - | CASSLENRDLEETQYF | TGTGCCAGTAGCTTAGAAAACCGGGACCTAGAGGAGACCCAGTACTTC
- | TRBJ2-5 | TRBV9 | TRBD2 | CASTSGAGDYNEQYF | TGTGCCAGCACCTCTGGAGCGGGAGATTACAATGAGCAGTACTTC
- | TRBJ1-5 | TRBV27 | TRBD1 | CASSLKGQGVQPQHF | TGTGCCAGCAGTTTAAAGGGACAGGGGGTTCAGCCCCAGCATTTT
few | TRBJ2-1 | TRBV4-1 | - | CASSQEELVGWNEQFF | TGCGCCAGCAGCCAAGAGGAACTAGTCGGTTGGAATGAGCAGTTCTTC
- | TRBJ2-1 | TRBV5-1 | TRBD1 | CASSIGDRVYNEQFF | TGCGCCAGCAGCATCGGGGACAGGGTGTACAATGAGCAGTTCTTC
- | TRBJ1-2 | TRBV7-9 | - | CACIPDSYNYGYTF | TGTGCCTGCATCCCGGACAGCTACAACTATGGCTACACCTTC
few | TRBJ1-1 | TRBV20-1 | TRBD1 | CRADREIEAFF | TGCAGAGCCGACAGGGAGATTGAAGCTTTCTTT
- | TRBJ2-1 | TRBV7-2 | - | CASSLAHFRSSYNEQFF | TGTGCCAGCAGCTTAGCACACTTCCGTAGCTCCTACAATGAGCAGTTCTTC
few | TRBJ1-5 | TRBV6-2/TRBV6-3 | - | CASSLKGQVGNQPQHF | TGTGCCAGCTCCCTCAAAGGGCAGGTTGGCAATCAGCCCCAGCATTTT
- | TRBJ2-7 | TRBV20-1 | - | CSARGGRLNYEQYF | TGCAGTGCTAGAGGGGGCCGGCTGAACTACGAGCAGTACTTC
- | TRBJ2-7 | TRBV20-1 | - | CSARTDQYEQYF | TGCAGTGCTCGGACGGACCAGTACGAGCAGTACTTC
- | TRBJ2-7 | TRBV29-1 | TRBD2 | CSVVGTSGTYEQYF | TGCAGCGTTGTAGGGACTAGCGGTACCTACGAGCAGTACTTC
- | TRBJ1-1 | TRBV9 | - | CASSESPLEDARGTEAFF | TGTGCCAGCAGCGAGTCCCCCCTAGAAGACGCGAGGGGGACTGAAGCTTTCTTT
- | TRBJ2-1 | TRBV5-1 | - | CASSGSSSSYNEQFF | TGCGCCAGCAGCGGCAGCAGTAGCTCCTACAATGAGCAGTTCTTC
- | TRBJ1-2 | TRBV29-1 | TRBD1 | CSVDGTDYGYTF | TGCAGCGTTGACGGGACAGACTATGGCTACACCTTC
few | TRBJ2-7 | TRBV10-3 | TRBD1 | CAISGGDRKSSYEQYF | TGTGCCATCAGTGGGGGGGACAGGAAGAGCTCCTACGAGCAGTACTTC